This T cell receptor (beta chain) was sequenced for a study of blood T cell dynamics during melanoma immunotherapy. The table came from immunoSEQ multiplex PCR; TCRdb's copy has only in-frame clones and leaves some out. The sample lists about 10,000 clones, around 91% occurring once. Time point noted: pre-treatment baseline. Specimen: blood, collected from a patient treated with checkpoint blockade. The sequence derives from a human donor with melanoma.

DNA of the CDR3: TGTGCCAGCAGCTTAGAGCCGCGTGGAGCTATTACGGGGTATTTT. Its translation: CASSLEPRGAITGYF. The chain is built from TRBV11-2 and TRBJ2-3; D unresolved. Germline CDR1 and CDR2: SGHAT and FQNNGV. This CDR3 comprises 15 residues. V was cut by 0 bases and J by 14 bases, with 21 bases left in between.